Listed below are T cell receptor beta chains from one sample, sequenced in a study of cytomegalovirus exposure and HLA in healthy donors. Measured with immunoSEQ multiplex PCR; TCRdb has only the in-frame clones, and not every one. This table holds about 69,000 clones, 74% found once. Material for sequencing was PBMCs. Every receptor here comes from a woman aged 55-70 years in good health and CMV-seropositive. CDR3s include the opening cysteine and the closing phenylalanine or tryptophan. A D gene is named only where the DNA matches it firmly. Rows may omit the clone size; those that give it use once, few, many or a size class.

cdr3_nt,cdr3_aa,clone_size,j_call,v_call,d_call
TGTGCCAGCAGCCGCGGGACGGAAGCTTTCTTT,CASSRGTEAFF,once,TRBJ1-1,TRBV4-2,.
TGTGCCAGTACCGGGACAGGGAAAAATGAGCAGTTCTTC,CASTGTGKNEQFF,.,TRBJ2-1,TRBV19,TRBD1
TGTGCCAGTAGCCCGGGACAGGTTCTCTACGAGCAGTACTTC,CASSPGQVLYEQYF,few,TRBJ2-7,TRBV19,TRBD1
TGTGCCAGCAGCTCAAGGACAGGGCGGGAACAGACCCAGTACTTC,CASSSRTGREQTQYF,.,TRBJ2-5,TRBV7-6,TRBD1
TGCAGCGTTTTGACAGGGTGGGAGACCCAGTACTTC,CSVLTGWETQYF,.,TRBJ2-5,TRBV29-1,TRBD1
TGTGCCAGTAGTTCCCCCGGGACATCTAATGAAAAACTGTTTTTT,CASSSPGTSNEKLFF,.,TRBJ1-4,TRBV19,.
TGTGCCTGGAGTTACAGGGGGCTTAACTATGGCTACACCTTC,CAWSYRGLNYGYTF,few,TRBJ1-2,TRBV30,TRBD1
TGTGCCAGCAGCCCCGGGACAGGGGGCAATCAGCCCCAGCATTTT,CASSPGTGGNQPQHF,.,TRBJ1-5,TRBV9,TRBD1
TGTGCCGTTCGAGTCAAGGACAGGGGAGAGGAACTGTTTTTT,CAVRVKDRGEELFF,.,TRBJ1-4,TRBV6-1,TRBD1
TGCGCCAGCAGCTATTACAGCTCTGGGGCCAACGTCCTGACTTTC,CASSYYSSGANVLTF,.,TRBJ2-6,TRBV5-1,.